These T cell receptor beta chains were read from a single sample in a study of T cell responses to AZD1222 COVID-19 vaccine. Generated by immunoSEQ multiplex PCR, the TCRdb table keeps only in-frame clones and is missing some. Altogether 80,000 or so clones are present, about 85% being singletons, with the ten largest covering approximately 1.6%. Sequenced here: peripheral blood, sampled on day 0 of AZD1222 vaccination. These receptors all stem from an adult in good health. Each CDR3 is given with its conserved first and last residue. A D gene is named only where the DNA matches it firmly. Size values are once, few and many counts, or a class for expanded clones, and some rows have none.

V gene	clone size	J gene	D gene	CDR3 length	CDR3 protein	CDR3 DNA
TRBV18	.	TRBJ2-7	.	15	CASSPNLLVSYEQYF	TGTGCCAGCTCACCAAATTTACTCGTCTCCTACGAGCAGTACTTC
TRBV5-1	.	TRBJ1-1	.	15	CASSWASPRDTEAFF	TGCGCCAGCAGCTGGGCGTCCCCCCGGGACACTGAAGCTTTCTTT
TRBV7-9	.	TRBJ2-7	.	11	CASSVSYEQYF	TGTGCCAGCAGCGTCTCCTACGAGCAGTACTTC
TRBV7-3	.	TRBJ1-1	.	13	CASSLLGNTEAFF	TGTGCCAGCAGCTTATTGGGTAACACTGAAGCTTTCTTT
TRBV6-4	.	TRBJ2-3	TRBD2	13	CASSGRAEDTQYF	TGTGCCAGCAGCGGGAGGGCCGAAGATACGCAGTATTTT
TRBV4-3	.	TRBJ2-1	TRBD2	15	CASSQGREGLNEQFF	TGCGCCAGCAGCCAAGGGCGGGAGGGCCTAAATGAGCAGTTCTTC
TRBV27	once	TRBJ1-5	TRBD1	14	CASSPGQGHQPQHF	TGTGCCAGCAGTCCTGGACAGGGGCATCAGCCCCAGCATTTT
TRBV27	few	TRBJ2-7	.	15	CASSFRDPLSYEQYF	TGTGCCAGCAGTTTTAGGGATCCCCTTTCCTACGAGCAGTACTTC
TRBV7-3	.	TRBJ1-2	.	13	CASSLTAVYGYTF	TGTGCCAGCAGCTTAACAGCAGTCTATGGCTACACCTTC
TRBV19	.	TRBJ1-2	TRBD1	16	CASSLRGQGAFYGYTF	TGTGCCAGTAGCCTTAGAGGACAGGGGGCTTTCTATGGCTACACCTTC
TRBV27	.	TRBJ1-1	.	13	CASSFFPTAEAFF	TGTGCCAGCAGTTTTTTTCCGACTGCTGAAGCTTTCTTT
TRBV2	.	TRBJ2-4	.	14	CAAQRAATNDIQYF	TGTGCCGCCCAACGGGCGGCGACCAATGACATTCAGTACTTC
TRBV14	.	TRBJ1-1	.	13	CASSIGGNTEAFF	TGTGCCAGCAGCATTGGGGGGAACACTGAAGCTTTCTTT
TRBV24-1	.	TRBJ1-2	.	12	CATSDADWGYTF	TGTGCCACCAGTGATGCCGATTGGGGCTACACCTTC
TRBV7-7	.	TRBJ1-4	TRBD1	13	CASSRDRNEKLFF	TGTGCTAGCAGCCGGGACAGAAATGAAAAACTGTTTTTT
TRBV2	.	TRBJ1-5	TRBD1	15	CASSEFKGASQPQHF	TGTGCCAGCAGTGAATTCAAGGGGGCGAGTCAGCCCCAGCATTTT
TRBV9	.	TRBJ2-1	TRBD2	15	CASSVQEREGNEQFF	TGTGCCAGCAGCGTACAAGAACGGGAGGGCAATGAGCAGTTCTTC
TRBV7-9	once	TRBJ2-1	TRBD2	15	CASSLRAGGYNEQFF	TGTGCCAGCAGCTTACGAGCGGGAGGCTACAATGAGCAGTTCTTC
TRBV7-9	once	TRBJ2-7	.	14	CASSDLLTGNEQYF	TGTGCCAGCAGCGACCTTCTGACCGGGAACGAGCAGTACTTC
TRBV7-2	.	TRBJ1-2	TRBD1	17	CASSPGTGRGENYGYTF	TGTGCCAGCAGCCCCGGGACAGGGCGTGGTGAGAACTATGGCTACACCTTC
TRBV7-3	.	TRBJ1-4	.	15	CASSSSSGGNEKLFF	TGTGCCAGCAGCTCCTCCTCGGGGGGAAATGAAAAACTGTTTTTT
TRBV2	.	TRBJ1-5	.	13	CASSEGLNQPQHF	TGTGCCAGCAGTGAAGGGCTGAATCAGCCCCAGCATTTT
TRBV7-3	.	TRBJ2-7	TRBD2	14	CASSLAGGQHEQYF	TGTGCCAGCAGCTTAGCGGGAGGGCAACACGAGCAGTACTTC
TRBV18	.	TRBJ1-5	TRBD1	14	CASSPRTGDQPQHF	TGTGCCAGCTCACCACGGACAGGTGATCAGCCCCAGCATTTT
TRBV7-3	.	TRBJ1-5	.	13	CASSLTQSGPQHF	TGTGCCAGCAGCTTAACGCAGTCAGGGCCCCAGCATTTT
TRBV7-6	.	TRBJ2-1	.	18	CASSLVGGLLAAYNEQFF	TGTGCCAGCAGCTTAGTAGGGGGGTTGCTAGCGGCCTACAATGAGCAGTTCTTC
TRBV29-1	.	TRBJ1-1	.	14	CSVEPPLAGAGAFF	TGCAGCGTTGAACCGCCGTTGGCCGGGGCGGGAGCTTTCTTT